This T cell receptor (beta chain) is from a study of control samples from healthy donors and cancer patients. CDR3 size: 13 residues. This table comes from immunoSEQ multiplex PCR, and its TCRdb copy is limited to in-frame clones, with some not included. The profile shows roughly 80,000 clones, around 90% of them singletons. The rearrangement links TRBV12-1 to TRBJ1-2. TRBV12-1 is classified as a pseudogene. The sample comprised PBMCs. This clonotype originated in an older woman with head and neck cancer. This CDR3 is CPGINLLGYGYTF. The CDR3 nucleotides are TGCCCGGGGATAAACTTGCTGGGCTATGGCTACACCTTC.